What follows are 3 T cell receptor beta chains derived from one specimen sequenced in a study of the immune and genomic landscape of osteosarcoma. Profiling relied on immunoSEQ multiplex PCR, and the TCRdb table lists in-frame clones only, not all of them. The sample carries 900 to 1,400 clones, 55% to 80% recorded once. Sequences were obtained from primary tumor tissue from soft tissue. These receptors all come from a man aged 30 to 39 with osteosarcoma.

The CDR3 nucleotides read TGTGCCAGCAGCTTCACTAGCGCGCCCTCCTACGAGCAGTACTTC. Translated, it gives CASSFTSAPSYEQYF. The chain joins TRBV9 to TRBJ2-7; 7 bases agree with TRBD2. The CDR3 is 15 residues long. Losses at the gene ends were 4 bases for V and 0 bases for J; bases not matched to a gene: 7. Germline-derived CDR1 and CDR2 are SGDLS and YYNGEE.

The chain has TRBV7-8 and TRBJ1-5; the D is unclear. The CDR3 extends over 14 amino acids. The germline V gene has CDR1 SGHVS and CDR2 FQNEAQ. The germline V and J ends were trimmed by 1 base and 5 bases, with 9 bases remaining between them. The CDR3 DNA reads as TGTGCCAGCAGCTTAGGAAGTTATGATCAGCCCCAGCATTTT. Its protein is CASSLGSYDQPQHF.

This clone occurred once. The genes are TRBV7-2 and TRBJ1-2; TRBD1 agrees at 7 bases. Trimming cost V 4 bases and J 4 bases; bases outside gene matches: 9. This CDR3 is 15 amino acids long. Germline-derived CDR1 and CDR2 are SGHTA and FQGNSA. Here the CDR3 DNA reads TGTGCCAGCAGCTACCGGGACAGCCTTATCTATGGCTACACCTTC. It translates to CASSYRDSLIYGYTF.